Each of the 30 T cell receptor beta chains below was sequenced from the same sample in a study of OX40 agonist ivuxolimab in advanced cancers. The repertoire was sequenced with immunoSEQ multiplex PCR; TCRdb's copy has only in-frame clones and lacks some. Of 80,000 or so clones detected, roughly 85% appear once; the ten largest clones hold more than 2%. Sequencing used CD4+ or CD8+ T cells sorted from blood, obtained in a trial of the OX40 agonist ivuxolimab. These receptors were obtained from an adult with an advanced solid tumor such as melanoma, head and neck, liver or kidney cancer.

The chain carries TRBV5-1 and TRBJ1-4; D may be TRBD1 (6 bases). V lost 4 bases and J 2 bases, leaving 12 bases between the germline ends. The CDR3 extends over 15 amino acids. Germline CDR1 SGHRS, CDR2 YFSETQ. The CDR3 region is CASSPRGATNEKLFF. The DNA for the CDR3 is TGCGCCAGCAGCCCTAGGGGGGCGACTAATGAAAAACTGTTTTTT.

This chain links TRBV27 with TRBJ1-4, with D uncertain. The CDR3 covers 16 residues. Looked up from germline, CDR1 is MNHEY and CDR2 is SMNVEV (reference sequence). V lost 3 bases, J lost 8 bases, and 19 bases lay in between. The CDR3 region is CASSFLGLGGNEKLFF. CDR3 sequence (DNA): TGTGCCAGCAGTTTCCTGGGTCTCGGCGGCAACGAAAAACTGTTTTTT.

This chain uses TRBV6-5 with TRBJ2-3; D possibly corresponds to TRBD1 (6 bases). The germline V gene encodes CDR1 MNHEY and CDR2 SVGAGI. V lost 5 bases to trimming and J lost 2 bases, with 11 bases between them. The CDR3 extends over 14 amino acids. The CDR3 coding sequence is TGTGCCAGCAGTCAAGGACAGCCCACAGATACGCAGTATTTT. Translation: CASSQGQPTDTQYF.

The chain employs TRBV29-1 and TRBJ1-1; maybe TRBD1 (6 bases). The germline CDR1 and CDR2 sequences are SQVTM and ANQGSEA. With 1 base removed from V and 7 bases from J, the gap between germline ends came to 22 bases. CDR3 length equals 16 residues. The CDR3 DNA reads TGCAGCGTTGAAGGGTTCCCAGGACAGATTCTTAATGAAGCTTTCTTT. Translating it yields CSVEGFPGQILNEAFF.

The V call is TRBV11-2, the J call TRBJ1-5; D unclear. Trimming took 1 base from V and 6 from J, leaving 13 bases between them. CDR3 length: 15 amino acids. Germline CDR1 and CDR2: SGHAT and FQNNGV. CDR3 in DNA: TGTGCCAGCAGCTTAGGACATGGCGGGTCTCAGCCCCAGCATTTT. This translates into CASSLGHGGSQPQHF.

The V gene is TRBV29-1, the J gene TRBJ1-5, with D possibly being TRBD1 (6 bases). The CDR3 totals 13 residues. In germline, CDR1 is SQVTM, CDR2 ANQGSEA. Trimming stripped 6 bases from V and 4 bases from J, with 13 bases between. The CDR3 DNA sequence: TGCAGCGTCGCCGGGACACCGAATCAGCCCCAGCATTTT. Amino acid sequence: CSVAGTPNQPQHF. Using reference TRBV29-1 and TRBJ1-5 for the parts outside the CDR3, the full variable domain is SAVISQKPSRDICQRGTSLTIQCQVDSQVTMMFWYRQQPGQSLTLIATANQGSEATYESGFVIDKFPISRPNLTFSTLTVSNMSPEDSSIYLCSVAGTPNQPQHFGDGTRLSIL.

This CDR3 is CASSSGQGGTEAFF. CDR3 nucleotides: TGCGCCAGCAGCTCCGGACAGGGCGGGACTGAAGCTTTCTTT. The genes are TRBV5-1 and TRBJ1-1, with 8 bases identical to TRBD1. The CDR3 sequence is 14 residues long. Germline trimming cut 3 bases from V and 5 bases from J; bases unmatched to any gene: 6. CDR1 is SGHRS and CDR2 is YFSETQ in the germline V gene.

The J gene is TRBJ1-2, the V gene TRBV7-8, with D tentatively TRBD1 (6 bases). CDR3 length: 13 amino acids. The germline CDR1 and CDR2 sequences are SGHVS and FQNEAQ. Deletions cut 6 bases from V and 2 bases from J, with 10 bases between. CDR3 in amino acids: CASRETGNYGYTF. The CDR3, as DNA: TGTGCCAGCAGGGAGACAGGCAACTATGGCTACACCTTC.

The V gene is TRBV5-6, the J gene TRBJ1-4; no clear D gene. The length of the CDR3 is 15 residues. Germline V CDR1 and CDR2: SGHDT, YYEEEE. Trimming stripped 4 bases from V and 0 bases from J, with 10 bases between. CDR3 loop: CASSPDTSTNEKLFF. The CDR3 DNA is TGTGCCAGCAGCCCCGACACCTCAACTAATGAAAAACTGTTTTTT.

This clone was counted between two and nine times. This chain connects TRBV5-1 to TRBJ1-1; TRBD1 agrees at 11 bases. V gave up 4 bases and J gave up 1 base; unmatched junction bases: 6. This CDR3 comprises 16 residues. CDR1 is SGHRS and CDR2 is YFSETQ in the germline V gene. The CDR3, as DNA: TGCGCCAGCAGCCCTGGACAGGGGGCGACGAACACTGAAGCTTTCTTT. Protein sequence: CASSPGQGATNTEAFF.

The rearrangement joins TRBV19 to TRBJ1-5; D not resolved. Germline V gene lookup returns CDR1 LNHDA and CDR2 SQIVND (reference sequence). The CDR3 sequence is 16 residues long. The germline V and J ends were trimmed by 5 bases and 5 bases, with 19 bases remaining between them. This CDR3 reads CASSPVVGSSYQPQHF. DNA of the CDR3: TGTGCCAGTAGTCCGGTGGTAGGGAGCTCCTATCAGCCCCAGCATTTT.

The genes are TRBV9 and TRBJ2-1; TRBD1 matches 9 bases. This CDR3 region has 15 residues. V shed 1 base, J shed 6 bases, and the junction held 5 bases outside the gene matches. CDR1 and CDR2 from the germline V gene are SGDLS and YYNGEE. The CDR3 region has the DNA TGTGCCAGCAGCGTATCGGGACAGGGCAGCAATGAGCAGTTCTTC. This translates into CASSVSGQGSNEQFF.

The chain couples TRBV7-3 to TRBJ1-6; D gene unclear. The V gene lost 0 bases and the J gene lost 8 bases, with 5 bases spanning the gap. Germline CDR1 is SGHTA and CDR2 is FQGTGA. The CDR3 sequence is 13 residues long. For the CDR3, the DNA is TGTGCCAGCAGCTTAACTAGGGATTCACCCCTCCACTTT. As protein: CASSLTRDSPLHF. Drawing the rest from reference TRBV7-3 and TRBJ1-6, the complete variable domain is GAGVSQTPSNKVTEKGKYVELRCDPISGHTALYWYRQSLGQGPEFLIYFQGTGAADDSGLPNDRFFAVRPEGSVSTLKIQRTERGDSAVYLCASSLTRDSPLHFGNGTRLTVT.

The chain has TRBV18 and TRBJ1-4; D perhaps matches TRBD1 (5 bases). Germline CDR1 is KGHSH and CDR2 is LQKENI. Trimming stripped 1 base from V and 1 base from J, with 7 bases between. The CDR3 length is 15 residues. The CDR3 region has the DNA TGTGCCAGCTCACCACAAGGGGTAACTAATGAAAAACTGTTTTTT. Its translation: CASSPQGVTNEKLFF.

V usage is TRBV5-1 and J usage is TRBJ2-3, with D tentatively TRBD1 (5 bases). V was cut by 4 bases and J by 3 bases, with 15 bases left in between. CDR1 is SGHRS, CDR2 YFSETQ, per germline. The CDR3 runs to 15 residues. CDR3 DNA sequence: TGCGCCAGCAGCCCCGAAGGGGTGGGGACAGATACGCAGTATTTT. It yields the protein CASSPEGVGTDTQYF.

The chain couples TRBV19 to TRBJ2-5; D remains unclear. The CDR3 length is 16 residues. CDR1 is LNHDA and CDR2 is SQIVND in the germline V gene (reference sequence). The germline V and J ends were trimmed by 5 bases and 2 bases, with 18 bases remaining between them. The CDR3 nucleotides are TGTGCCAGTAGTCAGACGGCGAGGACGGATCAAGAGACCCAGTACTTC. This sequence encodes CASSQTARTDQETQYF.

CDR3 in amino acids: CASTSQPGQGGYGYTF. The CDR3 nucleotides read TGCGCCAGCACTTCCCAACCCGGACAGGGGGGATATGGCTACACCTTC. V usage is TRBV5-1 and J usage is TRBJ1-2, with 10 positions matching TRBD1. The germline V gene encodes CDR1 SGHRS and CDR2 YFSETQ. Trimming at V came to 6 bases and at J to 5 bases, leaving 13 bases not matched to a gene. This CDR3 spans 16 amino acids.

Only one count was recorded for this clone. V usage is TRBV6-5 and J usage is TRBJ2-3; TRBD2 agrees at 10 bases. The CDR3 runs to 14 residues. Trimming at V came to 6 bases and at J to 4 bases, leaving 4 bases not matched to a gene. CDR1 and CDR2 (germline): MNHEY, SVGAGI. The DNA of the CDR3 is TGTGCCAGCAGAAAACTAGCGGGGTCAGATACGCAGTATTTT. Encoded protein: CASRKLAGSDTQYF.

This sequence joins TRBV5-1 and TRBJ2-1, with 12 positions matching TRBD1. This CDR3 spans 17 amino acids. V trimming: 1 base; J trimming: 7 bases; junction bases outside the gene matches: 9. Germline assignment: CDR1 SGHRS and CDR2 YFSETQ. CDR3: CASSLHGSGQGANEQFF. In nucleotides, the CDR3 is TGCGCCAGCAGCTTGCACGGTTCGGGACAGGGGGCGAATGAGCAGTTCTTC.

The genes are TRBV10-3 and TRBJ2-5; TRBD1 agrees at 8 bases. Germline V gives CDR1 ENHRY, CDR2 SYGVKD. The CDR3 length is 13 residues. J was trimmed by 3 bases and V by 6 bases; bases with no gene match: 3. The CDR3 DNA sequence: TGTGCCATCAGCCCGGACAGGGAAGAGACCCAGTACTTC. This codes for CAISPDREETQYF.

The count of this clone is one. The rearrangement joins TRBV19 to TRBJ2-7, with D tentatively TRBD1 (5 bases). CDR1 is LNHDA, CDR2 SQIVND, per germline (reference sequence). The CDR3 is 14 residues long. The CDR3 sequence: CATTEGALGYEQYF. CDR3 DNA sequence: TGTGCTACCACGGAAGGGGCTTTGGGCTACGAGCAGTACTTC. Based on the CDR3 plus reference TRBV19 and TRBJ2-7, the full variable domain is DGGITQSPKYLFRKEGQNVTLSCEQNLNHDAMYWYRQDPGQGLRLIYYSQIVNDFQKGDIAEGYSVSREKKESFPLTVTSAQKNPTAFYLCATTEGALGYEQYFGPGTRLTVT.

The chain recombines TRBV19 with TRBJ2-7; D gene unclear. The V and J ends lost 1 base and 3 bases respectively, with 13 bases between them. CDR1 LNHDA and CDR2 SQIVND come from the germline V gene (reference sequence). The CDR3 spans 15 residues. As DNA, the CDR3 is TGTGCCAGTAGTATAGGGTTTCAAATACGCTACGAGCAGTACTTC. This translates into CASSIGFQIRYEQYF.

The chain recombines TRBV27 with TRBJ1-2; 10 bases map to TRBD1. Germline V gene data show CDR1 as MNHEY and CDR2 as SMNVEV (reference sequence). V lost 6 bases and J lost 4; bases outside the gene matches: 8. The CDR3 spans 15 residues. The chain's CDR3 is CASRTQRQGAYGYTF. CDR3 bases: TGTGCCAGCAGAACCCAACGACAGGGGGCCTATGGCTACACCTTC.

The chain employs TRBV5-1 and TRBJ1-4; D uncertain. Germline V CDR1 and CDR2: SGHRS, YFSETQ. The CDR3 runs to 14 residues. With 3 bases removed from V and 4 bases from J, the gap between germline ends came to 10 bases. The CDR3: CASSSGGGNEKLFF. DNA for the CDR3: TGCGCCAGCAGCTCAGGAGGAGGTAATGAAAAACTGTTTTTT.

The chain employs TRBV5-1 and TRBJ1-4, with unresolved D. The CDR3 is made up of 13 amino acids. Germline CDR1 and CDR2: SGHRS and YFSETQ. V lost 4 bases and J 6 bases, leaving 10 bases between the germline ends. The CDR3 loop reads CASSRGRDEKLFF. The CDR3 DNA reads as TGCGCCAGCAGCCGGGGTCGGGATGAAAAACTGTTTTTT.

Only a few counts were recorded for this clone. This chain connects TRBV7-6 to TRBJ1-5; TRBD1 is a possible D gene (6 bases). The CDR3 is 16 amino acids. V lost 5 bases, J lost 3 bases, and 17 bases lay in between. The germline V gene has CDR1 SGHVS and CDR2 FNYEAQ. CDR3 nucleotides: TGTGCCAGCAGCGCCACGGACAGCCGGGACAATCAGCCCCAGCATTTT. Translation: CASSATDSRDNQPQHF.

The chain combines TRBV5-1 with TRBJ2-7; 7 bases map to TRBD1. The CDR3 has 14 amino acids. Germline assignment: CDR1 SGHRS and CDR2 YFSETQ. Unmatched junction bases numbered 11, after V lost 4 bases and J lost 7 bases. In DNA form, the CDR3 reads TGCGCCAGCAGCCTTGACAGGGTTGGCGAGGAGCAGTACTTC. Its translation: CASSLDRVGEEQYF.

The chain combines TRBV28 with TRBJ2-7; D uncertain. The V gene lost 6 bases and the J gene lost 2 bases, with 8 bases spanning the gap. Germline CDR1 is MDHEN and CDR2 is SYDVKM. This CDR3 has 12 amino acids. The CDR3 region has the DNA TGTGCCAGCAGCCGACCTGCCTACGAGCAGTACTTC. Its translation: CASSRPAYEQYF.

V usage is TRBV5-4 and J usage is TRBJ1-5; D is unclear. The CDR3 totals 14 residues. Trimming shortened V by 0 bases and J by 9 bases, and 13 bases separated the two germline ends. Per the germline V gene, CDR1 is SGHNT and CDR2 is YYREEE (reference sequence). The CDR3 is CASSLGPSSSPQHF. The CDR3 bases are TGTGCCAGCAGCTTGGGGCCTTCGTCATCGCCCCAGCATTTT.

This clone occurred a few times. V is TRBV30 and J is TRBJ1-1; a possible D gene is TRBD1 (5 bases). V lost 0 bases to trimming and J lost 8 bases, with 7 bases between them. Germline values: CDR1 GTSNPN, CDR2 SVGIG (reference sequence). The CDR3 runs 11 residues. CDR3: CAWSVYREAFF. The DNA for the CDR3 is TGTGCCTGGAGTGTATACAGGGAAGCTTTCTTT.